This TCR beta chain was sequenced during a study of blood T cell repertoires in COVID-19. In the study overall: T cells, B-cell-depleted T cells, or PBMCs provided the cDNA or gDNA that served as material.

This CDR3 is built from 14 residues. The V gene's germline CDR1 is SQVTM and CDR2 ANQGSEA. Trimming cost V 6 bases and J 2 bases, with 17 bases left between them. Authors' data handling: Cell counts per sample came from amplifying reference gene primers. Using immunoSEQ multiplex PCR, the repertoire was profiled, and TCRdb retains in-frame clones only, with some absent. V and J calls and clone size are copied from that table; D and trimming were computed from the DNA. The sample lists roughly 58,000 clones, about 81% occurring once. This receptor was obtained from a man aged 55 to 69 with COVID-19, enrolled during active disease. What was sequenced was peripheral blood. The chain recombines TRBV29-1 with TRBJ2-7; D perhaps matches TRBD2 (7 bases). The CDR3 DNA sequence: TGCAGCGTCCGGGAGGCAGGGGTCCCCTACGAGCAGTACTTC. It encodes CSVREAGVPYEQYF.